This T cell receptor beta chain appears in the sequencing data of a study of early T cells in non-severe SARS-CoV-2 infection. The CDR3 length is 14 residues. V lost 7 bases, J lost 4 bases, and 6 bases stayed unmatched. Unique molecular identifiers tagged individual cDNA molecules. TCRdb independently ran MiXCR on the 5' RACE reads; one entry per CDR3 protein. The table has approximately 89,000 distinct CDR3 sequences, about 14% seen once. This rearrangement joins TRBV12-3 or TRBV12-4 to TRBJ1-3; TRBD1 matches 8 bases. The receptor was derived from an adult who was a healthcare worker with PCR-confirmed SARS-CoV-2 infection or an uninfected control (not recorded which). Material: whole blood. CDR3 bases: TGTGCCAGCACTCCAGGGACAGGAGGAAACACCATATATTTT. Translated, it gives CASTPGTGGNTIYF.